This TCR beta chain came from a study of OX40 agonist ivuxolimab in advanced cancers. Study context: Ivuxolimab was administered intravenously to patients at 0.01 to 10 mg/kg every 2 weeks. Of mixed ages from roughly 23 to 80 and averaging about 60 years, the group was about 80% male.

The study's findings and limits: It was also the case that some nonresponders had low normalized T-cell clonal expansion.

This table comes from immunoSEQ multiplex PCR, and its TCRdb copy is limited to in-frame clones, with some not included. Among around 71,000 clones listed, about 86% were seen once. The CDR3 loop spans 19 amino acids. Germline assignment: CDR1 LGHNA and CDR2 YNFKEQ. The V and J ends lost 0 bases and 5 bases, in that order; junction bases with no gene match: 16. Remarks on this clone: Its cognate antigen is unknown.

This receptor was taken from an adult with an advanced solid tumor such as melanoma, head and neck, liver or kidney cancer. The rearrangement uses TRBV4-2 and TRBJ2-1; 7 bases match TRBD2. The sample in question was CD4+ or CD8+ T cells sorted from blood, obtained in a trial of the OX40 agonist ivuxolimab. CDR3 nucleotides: TGTGCCAGCAGCCAAGATGGGGCTAGCGGCACTCCATCGAACAATGAGCAGTTCTTC. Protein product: CASSQDGASGTPSNNEQFF.